This T cell receptor (beta chain) was captured by sequencing in a study of CD8+CD57+ T cells in acquired aplastic anemia. The CDR3 sequence is 15 residues long. V dropped 4 bases and J dropped 2 bases, with 15 bases sitting between them. From germline, CDR1 is SGHDT and CDR2 YYEEEE. Whole-study findings and limits: Patients did not significantly differ from controls in CD8+ Simpson's diversity.

Only patients with CD8+CD57+ cell expansion on flow cytometry were chosen for sequencing. Severe acquired aplastic anemia affected all patients. Patients were therapy-naive when their blood was sampled. On this clonotype: Its antigen remains unknown.

CDR3 and TCR beta VDJ profiling relied on a genomic DNA template. TCRdb ran MiXCR on the reads and lists one entry per CDR3 protein. The sample has some 170,000 distinct CDR3 sequences, roughly 48% seen once. The source is a human donor with aplastic anemia. Sequences were obtained from sorted CD4+, CD8+, or CD8+CD57+ T cells (not recorded which) from PBMCs. J is TRBJ1-1 and V is TRBV5-6; D not certain. The CDR3 region has the DNA TGTGCCAGCAGCCAAGGTTCCAACAGTAACACTGAAGCTTTCTTT. Its translation: CASSQGSNSNTEAFF.